This note documents a single T cell receptor beta chain sequence. Its antigen is currently unknown. CDR1 and CDR2 from the germline V gene are SQVTM and ANQGSEA. The CDR3 has 14 amino acids. Trimming cost V 7 bases and J 3 bases, with 15 bases left between them. This entry comes from a study of vaccination and CD4 T cells after COVID-19. Overall study: Cells were stimulated with overlapping spike peptide pools from SARS-CoV-2, HCoV-NL63, HCoV-OC43 and HCoV-229E.

The Oncomine TCR Beta short-read assay sequenced DNA from cultured CD4+ T cells. MiXCR, applied by TCRdb to the PCR reads, yields one record per CDR3 protein. The data show some 15,000 distinct CDR3 sequences, 73% seen once. The treatment: approximately 9-day PBMC culture with coronavirus spike peptide pools or control peptides (ViraFEST assay). The chain couples TRBV29-1 to TRBJ2-2; D is undetermined. The receptor comes from a human donor who had recovered from COVID-19. The sequenced material came from CD4+ T cells from blood, cultured in vitro. The CDR3 spells CSASLRADTGELFF. The CDR3 DNA is TGCAGCGCAAGCCTAAGGGCGGACACCGGGGAGCTGTTTTTT.